These 24 T cell receptor beta chains share one sample of origin, sequenced in a study of tumor-infiltrating lymphocytes in primary liver carcinoma. TCR beta cDNA was made from approximately 540 ng total RNA with a constant-region primer. Generation of the TCR beta libraries relied on three nested multiplex PCR rounds using slightly modified ARM-PCR. TRBV1-TRBV30 forward and Cbeta reverse primers drove the first two roughly 10-cycle rounds. TCRdb re-called the multiplex PCR reads with MiXCR, one entry per CDR3 protein. The sample carries 100,000 to 150,000 distinct CDR3 sequences, 64% recorded once. Extraction of RNA together with DNA used 20-30 mg of unsorted bulk tissue. The specimen was liver tumor tissue from sampling region 3. As to subset: tumor region T3, left-lateral pole. All receptors derive from an older woman with primary liver carcinoma and hepatitis B virus infection.

CDR3: CASSQGETSGWAGAKNIQYF. The CDR3 DNA sequence: TGCGCCAGCAGCCAAGGTGAGACTAGCGGGTGGGCCGGGGCCAAAAACATTCAGTACTTC. The V and J genes are TRBV4-1 and TRBJ2-4; 10 bases line up with TRBD2. Germline loops: CDR1 MGHRA, CDR2 YSYEKL. This CDR3 has 20 residues. V shed 1 base and J 1 base; nucleotides not matched to a gene: 13.

This clonotype has just a few counts. The chain couples TRBV11-2 to TRBJ2-7, with D hard to call. Germline V gene data show CDR1 as SGHAT and CDR2 as FQNNGV. The CDR3 has 10 residues. Trimming stripped 4 bases from V and 2 bases from J, with 0 bases between. CDR3 sequence: CASSSYEQYF. DNA for the CDR3: TGTGCCAGCAGCTCCTACGAGCAGTACTTC.

There are many counts of this clonotype. This CDR3 is CASSYSRQNTEAFF. DNA of the CDR3: TGTGCCAGCAGTTACTCGCGGCAGAACACTGAAGCTTTCTTT. The chain recombines TRBV6-5 with TRBJ1-1; D gene unclear. From germline, CDR1 is MNHEY and CDR2 SVGAGI. The CDR3 runs 14 residues. V was cut by 0 bases and J by 1 base, with 6 bases left in between.

This clonotype was observed a handful of times. A much larger clonotype is one base distant, so this may be a read error. This chain connects TRBV2 to TRBJ2-7; D possibly corresponds to TRBD1 (6 bases). V was shortened by 7 bases and J by 6 bases, with 13 bases between the two germline ends. Germline assignment: CDR1 SNHLY and CDR2 FYNNEI. The CDR3 contains 12 residues. The CDR3 here is CASKGDAGEQYF. CDR3 bases: TGTGCCAGCAAGGGGGATGCTGGCGAGCAGTACTTC.

A note on this clonotype: With a much larger clone just one base away, this may be a read error. The chain joins TRBV28 to TRBJ2-4, with D perhaps TRBD1 (6 bases). Between the trimmed V and J ends, which lost 2 bases and 8 bases, there was a span of 22 bases. Per the germline V gene, CDR1 is MDHEN and CDR2 is SYDVKM. The CDR3 loop spans 17 amino acids. CDR3 sequence reads: CASSLADTGLYGDIQYF. CDR3 nucleotide sequence: TGTGCCAGCAGTTTAGCTGACACAGGGCTCTATGGGGACATTCAGTACTTC.

This clonotype has just a few counts. With a much larger clone just one base away, this may be a read error. The chain combines TRBV6-5 with TRBJ2-2; 10 bases fit TRBD2. The germline CDR1 and CDR2 sequences are MNHEY and SVGAGI. V gave up 5 bases and J gave up 1 base; unmatched junction bases: 10. The CDR3 is made up of 18 amino acids. The CDR3 reads CASSDHLAGVGNTGELFF. The CDR3 nucleotides are TGTGCCAGCAGTGACCATCTAGCGGGAGTGGGGAACACCGGGGAGCTGTTTTTT.

Remarks on this clonotype: A clone one base away is much larger, so this may be a read error. V usage is TRBV7-8 and J usage is TRBJ2-7; 8 bases fit TRBD2. CDR1 SGHVS and CDR2 FQNEAQ come from the germline V gene. This CDR3 has 15 residues. Here the CDR3 DNA reads TGTGCCGGCAGCTTAATGGGACTAGGTGGTCGCGAGCAGTACTTC. Its translation is CAGSLMGLGGREQYF. The variable domain in full, with the rest retrieved from reference TRBV7-8 and TRBJ2-7, is GAGVSQSPRYKVAKRGQDVALRCDPISGHVSLFWYQQALGQGPEFLTYFQNEAQLDKSGLPSDRFFAERPEGSVSTLKIQRTQQEDSAVYLCAGSLMGLGGREQYFGPGTRLTVT.

On this clonotype: The junction shows a germline mismatch at one end, possibly a read error. The rearrangement links TRBV6-1 to TRBJ1-4; TRBD1 matches at 10 bases. CDR1 is MNHNS and CDR2 is SASEGT in the germline V gene. CDR3 size: 15 residues. DNA for the CDR3: TGTGCCAGGAGTGAAGGAGGGACAGGGGAGAAAAAACTGTTTTTT. It yields the protein CARSEGGTGEKKLFF.

For this clonotype: A much bigger clone sits one base away, suggesting this may be a read error. The chain combines TRBV6-1 with TRBJ2-5; unclear D gene. Germline CDR1 and CDR2: MNHNS and SASEGT. The CDR3 sequence is 13 residues long. DNA for the CDR3: TGTGCCAGCAGTGAAGACCCAGAAGAGACCCAGTGCTTC. It codes for CASSEDPEETQCF.

Relative to its sample, this clonotype is large. The rearrangement links TRBV11-1 to TRBJ2-1; the D is unclear. The ends were cut back, 3 bases at V and 7 bases at J, with 10 bases in the middle. The germline CDR1 and CDR2 sequences are SGHAT and FQDESV (reference sequence). The CDR3 has 13 residues. The CDR3 DNA follows: TGTGCCAGCAGCTTCGGCACGGATAATGAGCAGTTCTTC. This translates into CASSFGTDNEQFF.

This clonotype came up many times. V is TRBV6-6 and J is TRBJ1-2, with unresolved D. The CDR3 extends over 12 amino acids. V lost 7 bases, J lost 8 bases, and 14 bases lay in between. Germline values: CDR1 MNHNY, CDR2 SVGAGI (reference sequence). The CDR3 here is CASTDPPGGYTF. The CDR3 DNA is TGTGCCAGCACCGACCCCCCTGGCGGCTACACCTTC.

Note on this clonotype: Likely a read error: the CDR3 ends without its conserved phenylalanine or tryptophan. The chain has TRBV11-3 and TRBJ2-3; D is uncertain. CDR1 is SGHNT and CDR2 is YENEEA in the germline V gene. V shed 2 bases and J shed 5 bases, with 11 bases lying between them. This CDR3 is built from 14 residues. This CDR3 is CASSLRATIDTQYL. In nucleotides, the CDR3 is TGTGCCAGCAGCTTAAGGGCAACCATAGATACGCAGTATCTT.

This clonotype has only a few counts. This rearrangement joins TRBV5-1 to TRBJ2-2; D gene ambiguous. CDR3 size: 14 residues. Trimming cost V 0 bases and J 3 bases, with 6 bases left between them. The germline V gene encodes CDR1 SGHRS and CDR2 YFSETQ. The CDR3 is CASSLEAHTGELFF. Written as DNA, the CDR3 is TGCGCCAGCAGCTTGGAGGCGCACACCGGGGAGCTGTTTTTT.

As for this clonotype: This may arise from a read error, as a much more abundant clone is one base away. This chain joins TRBV7-8 and TRBJ2-1; no firm D call. The germline V and J ends were trimmed by 4 bases and 7 bases, with 11 bases remaining between them. The CDR3 runs to 13 residues. In germline, CDR1 is SGHVS, CDR2 FQNEAQ. The DNA of the CDR3 is TGTGCCAGCAGCTGGCTAAGAGAAAATGAGCAGTTCTTC. Protein sequence: CASSWLRENEQFF. Full variable domain (missing parts from reference TRBV7-8 and TRBJ2-1): GAGVSQSPRYKVAKRGQDVALRCDPISGHVSLFWYQQALGQGPEFLTYFQNEAQLDKSGLPSDRFFAERPEGSVSTLKIQRTQQEDSAVYLCASSWLRENEQFFGPGTRLTVL.

The chain joins TRBV11-2 to TRBJ2-1; 7 bases map to TRBD2. Trimming cost V 6 bases and J 9 bases; bases outside gene matches: 14. The germline CDR1 and CDR2 sequences are SGHAT and FQNNGV. This CDR3 region has 15 residues. The CDR3 sequence: CASSSGLELLAEQFF. CDR3 bases: TGTGCCAGCAGTTCAGGACTAGAACTGTTGGCTGAGCAGTTCTTC.

This clonotype was counted at least ten times. The genes are TRBV11-3 and TRBJ2-2; D unresolved. The V end was cut by 5 bases, the J end by 0 bases, with 10 bases between. The germline V gene has CDR1 SGHNT and CDR2 YENEEA. CDR3 length equals 15 residues. CDR3 DNA sequence: TGTGCCAGCAGCCCATCTTTGGCGAACACCGGGGAGCTGTTTTTT. It specifies CASSPSLANTGELFF.

The chain has TRBV28 and TRBJ2-1, with D unclear. Germline values: CDR1 MDHEN, CDR2 SYDVKM. V dropped 6 bases and J dropped 7 bases, with 16 bases sitting between them. The CDR3 is 14 amino acids. The CDR3 spells CASRSGVLGNEQFF. For the CDR3, the DNA is TGTGCCAGCAGATCCGGAGTGTTAGGAAATGAGCAGTTCTTC.

This clonotype has just one count. The CDR3 does not end in the conserved phenylalanine or tryptophan, so this is likely a read error. The chain uses TRBV24-1 and TRBJ2-5; 10 nucleotides agree with TRBD1. Germline V gene data show CDR1 as KGHDR and CDR2 as SFDVKD. The CDR3 contains 15 residues. Trimming removed 4 bases from V and 4 bases from J; junction bases left unmatched: 5. CDR3 DNA: TGTGCCACCAGTGACCGGGACAGGGGTGGAGAGACCCAGTACTCC. It yields the protein CATSDRDRGGETQYS.

This clonotype has a handful of counts. The chain is built from TRBV5-1 and TRBJ2-5; the D is unclear. Germline V CDR1 and CDR2: SGHRS, YFSETQ. V was trimmed by 6 bases and J by 5 bases, leaving 17 bases between them. This CDR3 region has 14 residues. CDR3 protein: CASTPDGRAETQYF. CDR3 sequence (DNA): TGCGCCAGCACCCCGGACGGACGAGCGGAGACCCAGTACTTC.

This chain connects TRBV11-2 to TRBJ2-3; 8 nucleotides align to TRBD2. This CDR3 spans 16 amino acids. Germline V lookup: CDR1 SGHAT, CDR2 FQNNGV. The ends lost 7 bases at V and 6 bases at J; junction bases unmatched: 15. The CDR3: CASNQGLTSVTDTQYF. CDR3 in DNA: TGTGCCAGCAACCAAGGACTGACTAGCGTAACCGATACGCAGTATTTT.

Of note for this clonotype: Given a much more abundant clone one base away, this may be a read error. The V gene is TRBV5-1, the J gene TRBJ2-7, with D possibly being TRBD1 or TRBD2 (5 bases each). The length of the CDR3 is 15 residues. Germline V gene sequence: CDR1 SGHRS, CDR2 YFSETQ. The V end lost 1 base, the J end lost 1 base, and 12 bases lay between the germline ends. CDR3: CASSLYPGLSYEQYF. CDR3 DNA sequence: TGCGCCAGCAGCTTGTATCCGGGGCTGTCCTACGAGCAGTACTTC.

With respect to this clonotype: This may be a read error: a much more frequent sequence differs by one nucleotide. The chain uses TRBV28 and TRBJ2-7; D is tentatively TRBD1 or TRBD2 (5 bases each). Trimming took 3 bases from V and 3 from J, leaving 15 bases between them. This CDR3 spans 15 amino acids. Germline CDR1 reads MDHEN; CDR2 reads SYDVKM. The DNA of the CDR3 is TGTGCCAGCAGTTTTATCGGGGCTAACCTCTACGAGCAGTACTTC. Its translation is CASSFIGANLYEQYF.

This clonotype was seen a few times. This chain connects TRBV7-9 to TRBJ1-2; D gene ambiguous. CDR3 length: 12 amino acids. CDR1 SEHNR and CDR2 FQNEAQ come from the germline V gene (reference sequence). Trimming removed 6 bases at V and 5 bases at J, with 10 bases between. The CDR3 coding sequence is TGTGCCAGCAGTAGAGTGGGTTATGGCTACACCTTC. Translated: CASSRVGYGYTF.

This clonotype was seen many times. The rearrangement uses TRBV6-6 and TRBJ1-5; no clear D gene. Trimming took 5 bases from V and 1 from J, leaving 18 bases between them. The CDR3 length is 17 residues. Looked up from germline, CDR1 is MNHNY and CDR2 is SVGAGI (reference sequence). As DNA, the CDR3 is TGTGCCAGCAGTCCGAGAAGTTACGGAGGAAGCAATCAGCCCCAGCATTTT. Amino acid sequence: CASSPRSYGGSNQPQHF.